A selection of T cell receptor beta chains follows, all from one sample in a study of blood T cells in healthy people across ages. TCRdb re-called the 5' RACE reads with MiXCR, one entry per CDR3 protein. The sample lists approximately 780,000 distinct CDR3 sequences, around 24% occurring once. This sample was also put to use in a study of T cells of mothers and their children.

Sequencing input: blood. The receptors were gathered from a boy between 5 and 17 years old in good health. Both conserved end residues are part of each CDR3. A D gene is named only where the DNA matches it firmly. Where a row states a size, it is once, few, many or the class of an expanded clone; other rows omit it.

abundance,d_gene,v_gene,j_gene,CDR3nt,CDR3aa
few,NA,TRBV2,TRBJ1-1,TGTGCCAGCAGTGATCAGGTTAACACTGAAGCTTTCTTT,CASSDQVNTEAFF
NA,NA,TRBV7-9,TRBJ1-2,TGTGCCAGCAGCTCATTACCGGGGACCGCGCCCCATGGCTACACCTTC,CASSSLPGTAPHGYTF
NA,NA,TRBV5-6,TRBJ2-4,TGTGCCAGCAGCCTGGAGGGCCAGGGGCAGAACATTCAGTACTTC,CASSLEGQGQNIQYF
NA,NA,TRBV12-3/TRBV12-4,TRBJ1-1,TGTGCCAGCAGGAAACAGGGAAACACTGAAGCTTTCTTT,CASRKQGNTEAFF
NA,TRBD1,TRBV3-1,TRBJ1-2,TGTGCCAGCAGCCAAGATAGAGGGGGACAGGGCTATGGCTACACCTTC,CASSQDRGGQGYGYTF
few,NA,TRBV20-1,TRBJ1-4,TGCAGTGCTAGGTCCCGGGGTAATGAAAAACTGTTTTTT,CSARSRGNEKLFF
NA,TRBD1,TRBV5-1,TRBJ1-3,TGCGCCAGCAGCCATGGGACAGGGCGCCCCATATATTTT,CASSHGTGRPIYF
NA,NA,TRBV27,TRBJ2-1,TGTGCCAGCAGTTTATCGGCCGGGGAAGTCTACAATGAGCAGTTCTTC,CASSLSAGEVYNEQFF
few,TRBD2,TRBV18,TRBJ2-5,TGTGCCAGCTCACGTTCTCGGGGGGAGGAGACCCAGTACTTC,CASSRSRGEETQYF
NA,TRBD2,TRBV19,TRBJ2-7,TGTGCCAGCCTCATAGCGGGGAGCTCCTACGAGCAGTACTTC,CASLIAGSSYEQYF
NA,NA,TRBV7-6,TRBJ1-1,TGTGCCAGCAGCCGGGCGGTACAGGGAGTTCAACCTTTCTTT,CASSRAVQGVQPFF
NA,TRBD2,TRBV6-6,TRBJ2-1,TGTGCCAGCAGCGACGGGGGGGCGGAGGAGCAGTTCTTC,CASSDGGAEEQFF
NA,NA,TRBV6-5,TRBJ1-4,TGTGCCAGCAGGCCCGGAGGGGAAGAAAAACTGTTTTTT,CASRPGGEEKLFF
NA,NA,TRBV7-2,TRBJ1-5,TGTGCCAGCAGCCCGAGCGGGGTGGACAATCAGCCCCAGCATTTT,CASSPSGVDNQPQHF
NA,TRBD1,TRBV7-3,TRBJ2-7,TGTGCCAGCAGCTTATTTCCGACAGGGAGTTACGAGCAGTACTTC,CASSLFPTGSYEQYF
few,NA,TRBV6-5,TRBJ2-1,TGTGCCAGCAGTTACTCGGGGGAGTCCTACAATGAGCAGTTCTTC,CASSYSGESYNEQFF
NA,TRBD1,TRBV29-1,TRBJ2-5,TGCAGCGTGTACGCGATGACAGGGACGGAGACCCAGTACTTC,CSVYAMTGTETQYF
NA,NA,TRBV6-1,TRBJ2-5,TGTGCCAGCATCGCCCACTACAGGGGGGGCCAAGAGACCCAGTACTTC,CASIAHYRGGQETQYF
NA,NA,TRBV6-5,TRBJ1-4,TGTGCCAGCAGTTACGAGGGAGGCGTAGCTAATGAAAAACTGTTTTTT,CASSYEGGVANEKLFF
few,NA,TRBV28,TRBJ2-5,TGTGCCAGCAGTCCGACAGCATTAGAGACCCAGTACTTC,CASSPTALETQYF
few,NA,TRBV29-1,TRBJ1-4,TGCAGCGTAGCGGTAGGCGGTGAAAAACTGTTTTTT,CSVAVGGEKLFF
NA,NA,TRBV28,TRBJ1-1,TGTGCCAGCAGAGCCAGGGGAGGCACTGAAGCTTTCTTT,CASRARGGTEAFF
many,NA,TRBV28,TRBJ2-5,TGTGCCAGCAGTTTACAGTACCAAGAGACCCAGTACTTC,CASSLQYQETQYF
NA,NA,TRBV5-1,TRBJ1-1,TGCGCCAGCAGCTTGGTGGGGCATGACACTGAAGCTTTCTTT,CASSLVGHDTEAFF
once,TRBD1,TRBV9,TRBJ2-1,TGTGCCAGCAGCGTTCCCCCGGGACAGGGGGTCAATGAGCAGTTCTTC,CASSVPPGQGVNEQFF
NA,NA,TRBV28,TRBJ2-2,TGTGCCAACCTCCGACAGGACCCGAACACCGGGGAGCTGTTTTTT,CANLRQDPNTGELFF
NA,NA,TRBV6-5,TRBJ1-5,TGTGCCAGCAGGTTAGACAGGTCCGAGCGTAATCAGCCCCAGCATTTT,CASRLDRSERNQPQHF
few,NA,TRBV5-1,TRBJ2-7,TGCGCCAGCAGCTCCGGACAGATGACCGGCGAGCAGTACTTC,CASSSGQMTGEQYF
few,NA,TRBV30,TRBJ1-5,TGTGCCTGGAGTCCGGCGCGGAATCAGCCCCAGCATTTT,CAWSPARNQPQHF
many,NA,TRBV4-1,TRBJ2-7,TGCGCCAGCAGCCCTACGGGGGACTACGAGCAGTACTTC,CASSPTGDYEQYF
NA,TRBD2,TRBV20-1,TRBJ2-7,TGCAGTGCTAGAGACCTAGATAGCGGGAGGTACTCCTACGAGCAGTACTTC,CSARDLDSGRYSYEQYF
NA,NA,TRBV20-1,TRBJ1-2,TGCAGTGCTAGGGCAAACAGCGACGCTAACTATGGCCACACCTTC,CSARANSDANYGHTF
NA,TRBD1,TRBV5-5,TRBJ1-4,TGTGCCAGCAGTCGGGACAGGACTAATGAAAAACTGTTTTTT,CASSRDRTNEKLFF
many,NA,TRBV20-1,TRBJ2-7,TGCAGTGCTAGGGATTACGAGCAGTACTTC,CSARDYEQYF
NA,NA,TRBV30,TRBJ1-2,TGTGCCTGGGACAGATTCTATGGCTACACCTTC,CAWDRFYGYTF
NA,NA,TRBV5-1,TRBJ2-7,TGCGCCAGCAGCTTGTCCCCGATCATCGGCTACGAGCAGTACTTC,CASSLSPIIGYEQYF
few,TRBD2,TRBV7-6,TRBJ2-5,TGTGCCAGCAGCTTATCCGGGACTAGCGTCGGGGAGACCCAGCACTTC,CASSLSGTSVGETQHF
NA,TRBD1,TRBV7-9,TRBJ1-2,TGTGCCAGCAGCTCGGGGACAGCGCCTTACTATGGCTACACCTTC,CASSSGTAPYYGYTF
once,TRBD2,TRBV13,TRBJ2-2,TGTGCCAGCAAATCGGGACTAGCGGACAGCACCGGGGAGCTGTTTTTT,CASKSGLADSTGELFF
few,NA,TRBV12-3/TRBV12-4,TRBJ2-1,TGTGCCAGCAGTCCCCCGAGGGGGGATGAGCAGTTCTTC,CASSPPRGDEQFF
NA,NA,TRBV11-2,TRBJ2-7,TGTGCCAGCAGCTTTAACGTCTACGAGCAGTACTTC,CASSFNVYEQYF
NA,NA,TRBV20-1,TRBJ2-2,TGCAGTGCTAGAAAACCAGGGGCCGGGGAGCTGTTTTTT,CSARKPGAGELFF
NA,TRBD1,TRBV2,TRBJ1-5,TGTGCCAGCAGTAAGAGTGCCGGGACAGGCAATCAGCCCCAGCATTTT,CASSKSAGTGNQPQHF
NA,NA,TRBV30,TRBJ2-5,TGTGCCTGGAGTCCAGCGAACATTAAAGAGACCCAGTACTTC,CAWSPANIKETQYF
NA,NA,TRBV7-7,TRBJ2-5,TGTGCTAGCAGCTTAATAGACCAAGAGGCCCAGTACTTC,CASSLIDQEAQYF
NA,TRBD2,TRBV6-5,TRBJ2-1,TGTGCCAGCAGTTCCTACCTAGCGGGGGGGCCTTGGTCCTACAATGAGCAGTTCTTC,CASSSYLAGGPWSYNEQFF
NA,TRBD2,TRBV2,TRBJ2-3,TGTGCCAGGGGGAGCGGGGGAAACACAGATACGCAGTATTTT,CARGSGGNTDTQYF
few,TRBD2,TRBV13,TRBJ2-2,TGTGCCAGCAGCCCCACCCTATCTAGCGGGGGGGCCACGAACACCGGGGAGCTGTTTTTT,CASSPTLSSGGATNTGELFF
NA,NA,TRBV5-1,TRBJ2-3,TGCGCCGGCAGCCCGGAGGGGTTATTGGATACGCAGTATTTT,CAGSPEGLLDTQYF
once,NA,TRBV24-1,TRBJ2-1,TGTGCCACCAGTGATTTGAGCAATGAGCAGTTCTTC,CATSDLSNEQFF
few,NA,TRBV27,TRBJ2-6,TGTGCCAGCGCTGGGGTTGACTCTGGGGCCAACGTCCTGACTTTC,CASAGVDSGANVLTF
few,TRBD2,TRBV20-1,TRBJ2-7,TGCAGTACCAGTAGCGGGGTCGCCTACGAGCAGTACTTC,CSTSSGVAYEQYF
once,TRBD1,TRBV11-2,TRBJ1-4,TGTGCCAGCAGCCCCCCGCCACAGGGGAGTAATGAAAAACCGTTTTTT,CASSPPPQGSNEKPFF
few,NA,TRBV12-3/TRBV12-4,TRBJ2-3,TGTGCCAGCAGCACCCCAGGTAGCACAGATACGCAGTATTTT,CASSTPGSTDTQYF
NA,NA,TRBV5-5,TRBJ2-7,TGTGCCAGCAGCTTGATTTCCGCGGGCGAGCAGTACTTC,CASSLISAGEQYF
few,NA,TRBV20-1,TRBJ2-3,TGCAGTGCCCTAGACTGGCAGACAGATACGCAGTATTTT,CSALDWQTDTQYF
NA,NA,TRBV2,TRBJ2-5,TGTGCCAGTCGACAGGGACTCGGCTCGGAGACCCAGTACTTC,CASRQGLGSETQYF
NA,NA,TRBV5-1,TRBJ1-1,TGCGCCAGCTCCAACAGTTACGAAGCTTTCTTT,CASSNSYEAFF
few,NA,TRBV3-1,TRBJ1-3,TGTGCCAGCAGCCAAGGCGGGATCTCTGGAAACACCATATATTTT,CASSQGGISGNTIYF